What follows describes a single TCR beta chain. The CDR3 runs 14 residues. Germline values: CDR1 MNHEY, CDR2 SMNVEV (reference sequence). Trimming took 1 base from V and 0 from J, leaving 6 bases between them. The source of the sample is a study of response to subunit inactivated influenza vaccine. MiXCR, applied by TCRdb to the RT-PCR reads, yields one record per CDR3 protein. Among roughly 790,000 distinct CDR3 sequences listed, about 20% were seen once. This chain joins TRBV27 and TRBJ1-1; maybe TRBD1 (5 bases). The sequencing here drew on PBMCs from blood, taken 4 to 6 days after vaccination. The sequence came from a man over 45 who received an inactivated influenza vaccine. CDR3 sequence: CASSLLGVNTEAFF. The CDR3 nucleotides read TGTGCCAGCAGTTTATTAGGGGTGAACACTGAAGCTTTCTTT.